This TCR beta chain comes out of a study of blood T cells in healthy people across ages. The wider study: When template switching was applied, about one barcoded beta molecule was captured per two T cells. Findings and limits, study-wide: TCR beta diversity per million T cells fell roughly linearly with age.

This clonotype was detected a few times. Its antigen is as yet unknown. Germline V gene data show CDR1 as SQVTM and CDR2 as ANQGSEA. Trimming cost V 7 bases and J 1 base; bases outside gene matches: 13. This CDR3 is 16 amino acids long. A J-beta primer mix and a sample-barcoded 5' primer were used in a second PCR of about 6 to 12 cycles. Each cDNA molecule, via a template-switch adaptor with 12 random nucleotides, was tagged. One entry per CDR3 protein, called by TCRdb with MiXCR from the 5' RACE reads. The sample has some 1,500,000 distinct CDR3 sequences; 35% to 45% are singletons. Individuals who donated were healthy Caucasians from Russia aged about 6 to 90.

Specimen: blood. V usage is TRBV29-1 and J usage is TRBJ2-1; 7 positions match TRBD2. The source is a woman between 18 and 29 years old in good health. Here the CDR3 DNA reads TGCAGCGCCTCCGTTTCTAGCGGTTTTTCCTACAATGAGCAGTTCTTC. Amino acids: CSASVSSGFSYNEQFF.